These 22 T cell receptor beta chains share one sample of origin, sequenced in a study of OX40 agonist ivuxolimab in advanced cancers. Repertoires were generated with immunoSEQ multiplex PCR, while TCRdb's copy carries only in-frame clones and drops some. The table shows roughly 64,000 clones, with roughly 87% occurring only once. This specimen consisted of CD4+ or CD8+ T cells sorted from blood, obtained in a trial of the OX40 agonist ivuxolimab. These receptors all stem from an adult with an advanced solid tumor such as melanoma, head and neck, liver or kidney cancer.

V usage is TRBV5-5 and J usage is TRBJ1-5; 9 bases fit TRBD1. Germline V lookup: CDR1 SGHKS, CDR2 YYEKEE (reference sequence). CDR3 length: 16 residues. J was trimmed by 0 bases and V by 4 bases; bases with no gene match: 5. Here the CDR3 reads CASSAGTGYSNQPQHF. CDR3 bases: TGTGCCAGCAGCGCCGGGACAGGGTATAGCAATCAGCCCCAGCATTTT.

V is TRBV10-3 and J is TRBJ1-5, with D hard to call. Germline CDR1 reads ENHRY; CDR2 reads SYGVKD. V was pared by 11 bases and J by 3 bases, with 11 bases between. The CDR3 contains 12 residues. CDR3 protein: CASGRNNQPQHF. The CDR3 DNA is TGTGCCTCGGGGAGGAACAATCAGCCCCAGCATTTT.

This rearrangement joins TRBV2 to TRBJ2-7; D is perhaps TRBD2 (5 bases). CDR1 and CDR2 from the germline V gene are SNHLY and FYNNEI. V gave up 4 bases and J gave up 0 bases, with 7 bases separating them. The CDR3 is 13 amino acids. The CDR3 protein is CASSGGLSYEQYF. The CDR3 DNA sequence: TGTGCCAGCAGTGGCGGGCTCTCCTACGAGCAGTACTTC.

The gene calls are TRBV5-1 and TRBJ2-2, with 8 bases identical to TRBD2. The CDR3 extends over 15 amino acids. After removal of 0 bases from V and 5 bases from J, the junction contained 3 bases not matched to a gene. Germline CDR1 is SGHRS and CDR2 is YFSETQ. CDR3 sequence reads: CASSLVAGRTGELFF. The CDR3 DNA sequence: TGCGCCAGCAGCTTGGTAGCGGGACGGACCGGGGAGCTGTTTTTT.

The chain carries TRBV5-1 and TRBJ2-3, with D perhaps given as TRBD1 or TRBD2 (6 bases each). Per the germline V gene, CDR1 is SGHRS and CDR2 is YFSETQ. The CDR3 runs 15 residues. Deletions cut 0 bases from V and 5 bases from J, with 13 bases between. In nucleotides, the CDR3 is TGCGCCAGCAGCTTGGAGGGGGGCCGGGGAGATACGCAGTATTTT. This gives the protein CASSLEGGRGDTQYF.

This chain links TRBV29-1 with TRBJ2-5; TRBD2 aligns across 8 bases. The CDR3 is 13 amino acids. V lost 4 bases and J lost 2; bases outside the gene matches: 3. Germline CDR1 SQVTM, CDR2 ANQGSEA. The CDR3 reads CSVGRGGQETQYF. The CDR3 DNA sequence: TGCAGCGTTGGTCGGGGGGGACAAGAGACCCAGTACTTC.

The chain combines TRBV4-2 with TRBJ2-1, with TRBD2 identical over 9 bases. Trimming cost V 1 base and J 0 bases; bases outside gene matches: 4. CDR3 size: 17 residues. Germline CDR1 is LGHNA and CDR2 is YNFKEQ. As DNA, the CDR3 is TGTGCCAGCAGCCAAGGCGCAGCGGGGGGCTCCTACAATGAGCAGTTCTTC. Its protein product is CASSQGAAGGSYNEQFF.

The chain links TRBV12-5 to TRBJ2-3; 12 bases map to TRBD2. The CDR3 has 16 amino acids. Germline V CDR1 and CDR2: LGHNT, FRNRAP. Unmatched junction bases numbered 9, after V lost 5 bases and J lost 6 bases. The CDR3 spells CASGLGLAGTQDTQYF. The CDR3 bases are TGTGCTAGTGGTCTCGGACTAGCGGGAACACAGGATACGCAGTATTTT.

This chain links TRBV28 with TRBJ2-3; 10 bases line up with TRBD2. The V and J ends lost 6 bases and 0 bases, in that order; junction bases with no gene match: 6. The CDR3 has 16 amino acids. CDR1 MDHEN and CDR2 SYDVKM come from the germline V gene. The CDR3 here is CASSLPTSGSTDTQYF. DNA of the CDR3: TGTGCCAGCAGCCTCCCGACTAGCGGGAGCACAGATACGCAGTATTTT.

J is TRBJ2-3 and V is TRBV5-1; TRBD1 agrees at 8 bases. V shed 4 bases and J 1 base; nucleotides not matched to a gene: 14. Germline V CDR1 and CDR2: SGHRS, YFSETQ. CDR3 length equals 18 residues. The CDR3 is CASSAGTGTPRGTDTQYF. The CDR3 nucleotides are TGCGCCAGCAGCGCCGGGACAGGTACACCGCGGGGCACAGATACGCAGTATTTT.

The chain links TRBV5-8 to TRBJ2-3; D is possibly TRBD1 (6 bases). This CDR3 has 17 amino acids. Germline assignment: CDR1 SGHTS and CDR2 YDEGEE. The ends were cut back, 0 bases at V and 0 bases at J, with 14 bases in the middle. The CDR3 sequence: CASSLAGAGASTDTQYF. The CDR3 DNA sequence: TGTGCCAGCAGCTTGGCCGGTGCAGGGGCAAGCACAGATACGCAGTATTTT.

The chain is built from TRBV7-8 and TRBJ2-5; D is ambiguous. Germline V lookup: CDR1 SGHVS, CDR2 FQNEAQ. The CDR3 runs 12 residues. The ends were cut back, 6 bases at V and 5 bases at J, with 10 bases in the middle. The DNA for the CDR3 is TGTGCCAGCAGACCCGATATTGAGACCCAGTACTTC. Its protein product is CASRPDIETQYF.

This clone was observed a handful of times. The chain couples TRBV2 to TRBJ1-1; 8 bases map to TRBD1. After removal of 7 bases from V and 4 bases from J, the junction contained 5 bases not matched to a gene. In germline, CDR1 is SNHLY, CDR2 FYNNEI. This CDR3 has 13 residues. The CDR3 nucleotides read TGTGCCAGCAACCGTCAGGGGGCCACTGAAGCTTTCTTT. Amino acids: CASNRQGATEAFF.

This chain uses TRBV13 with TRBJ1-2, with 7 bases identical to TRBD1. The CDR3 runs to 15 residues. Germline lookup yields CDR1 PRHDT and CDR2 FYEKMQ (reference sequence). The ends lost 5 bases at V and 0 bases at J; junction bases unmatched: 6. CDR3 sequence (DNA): TGTGCCAGCAGCCCCCGGGACAGATCTAACTATGGCTACACCTTC. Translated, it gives CASSPRDRSNYGYTF.

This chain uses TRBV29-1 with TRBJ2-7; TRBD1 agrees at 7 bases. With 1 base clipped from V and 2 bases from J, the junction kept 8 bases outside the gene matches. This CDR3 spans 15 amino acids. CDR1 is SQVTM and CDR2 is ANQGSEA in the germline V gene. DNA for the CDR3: TGCAGCGTTGAAGGGGATAGACAGGGAACCTACGAGCAGTACTTC. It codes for CSVEGDRQGTYEQYF.

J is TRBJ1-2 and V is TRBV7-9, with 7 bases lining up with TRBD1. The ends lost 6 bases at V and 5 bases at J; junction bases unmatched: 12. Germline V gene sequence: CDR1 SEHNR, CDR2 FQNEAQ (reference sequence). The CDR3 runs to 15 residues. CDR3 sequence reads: CASRNTNRGDYGYTF. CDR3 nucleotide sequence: TGTGCCAGCAGGAACACAAACAGGGGCGATTATGGCTACACCTTC.

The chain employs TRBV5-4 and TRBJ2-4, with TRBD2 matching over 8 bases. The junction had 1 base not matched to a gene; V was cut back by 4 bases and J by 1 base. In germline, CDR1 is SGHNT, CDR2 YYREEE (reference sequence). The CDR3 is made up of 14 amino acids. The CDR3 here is CASSQREAKNIQYF. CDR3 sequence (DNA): TGTGCCAGCAGCCAGCGGGAGGCCAAAAACATTCAGTACTTC.

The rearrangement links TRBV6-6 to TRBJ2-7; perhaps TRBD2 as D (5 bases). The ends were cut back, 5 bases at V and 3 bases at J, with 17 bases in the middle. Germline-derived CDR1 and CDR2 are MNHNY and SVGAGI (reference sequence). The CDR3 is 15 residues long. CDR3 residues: CASSPGLFSLYEQYF. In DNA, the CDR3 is TGTGCCAGCAGTCCTGGACTGTTCAGTCTCTACGAGCAGTACTTC.

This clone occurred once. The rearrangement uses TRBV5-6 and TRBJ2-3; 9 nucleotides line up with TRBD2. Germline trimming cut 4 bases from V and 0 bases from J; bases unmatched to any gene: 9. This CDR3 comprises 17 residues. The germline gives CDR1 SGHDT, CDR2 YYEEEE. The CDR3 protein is CASSLDLAGISTDTQYF. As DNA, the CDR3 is TGTGCCAGCAGCCTGGACCTAGCGGGGATTAGCACAGATACGCAGTATTTT.

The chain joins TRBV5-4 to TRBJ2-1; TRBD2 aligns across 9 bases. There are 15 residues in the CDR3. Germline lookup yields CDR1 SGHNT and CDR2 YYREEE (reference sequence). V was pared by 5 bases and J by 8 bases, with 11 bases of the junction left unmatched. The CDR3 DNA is TGTGCCAGCAGGAGGGATAGCGGGAGTCGGGATGAGCAGTTCTTC. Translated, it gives CASRRDSGSRDEQFF.

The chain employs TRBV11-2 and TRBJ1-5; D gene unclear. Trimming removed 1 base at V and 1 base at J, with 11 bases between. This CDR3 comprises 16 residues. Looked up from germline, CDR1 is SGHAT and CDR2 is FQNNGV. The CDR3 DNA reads TGTGCCAGCAGCTTAGTTGTCAGAAAAAGCAATCAGCCCCAGCATTTT. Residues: CASSLVVRKSNQPQHF.

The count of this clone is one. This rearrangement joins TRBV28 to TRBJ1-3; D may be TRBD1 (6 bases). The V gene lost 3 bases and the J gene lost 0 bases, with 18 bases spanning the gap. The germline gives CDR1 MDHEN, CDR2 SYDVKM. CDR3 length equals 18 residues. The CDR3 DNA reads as TGTGCCAGCAGTTTGGCCCTGGACAGTTCCGGCTCTGGAAACACCATATATTTT. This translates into CASSLALDSSGSGNTIYF.